This TCR beta chain came from a study of OX40 agonist ivuxolimab in advanced cancers. Broadly, across the study: Ivuxolimab, which targeted the costimulatory receptor OX40 (CD134), was an agonistic, fully human IgG2 monoclonal antibody. Intravenous ivuxolimab was administered to patients every 2 weeks at six dose levels: 0.01, 0.1, 0.3, 1.5, 3 and 10 mg/kg. Of the roughly 52 dose-escalation patients, hepatocellular carcinoma was present in around 20, melanoma in some 15, renal cell carcinoma in 9 and head and neck cancer in 9. The dose-escalation cohort was 82.7% male with a mean age of approximately 60 years, ranging from 23 to 79. Prior anti-PD-1, anti-PD-L1 or anti-CTLA-4 therapy was permitted, and approximately 41% of dose-escalation patients had received checkpoint inhibitors. Three dose-escalation patients achieved partial responses, one with hepatocellular carcinoma and two with cutaneous melanoma. The purpose of peripheral TCRbeta sequencing was to test whether ivuxolimab changed TCR sequence diversity and led to clonal T-cell expansion. The paper reports the monotherapy dose-escalation portion (N = 52 patients) of the phase I ivuxolimab trial.

A note on this clone: Its cognate antigen has yet to be identified. No qualities accompany the bases; no much larger clone lies one base away.

Results and caveats for the whole study, not just this receptor: Partial responders in the 0.1-3.0 mg/kg groups had among the lowest normalized peripheral clonal expansion, especially among CD8+ T cells. The antigen specificity of the clonally expanded peripheral T cells was not determined. At doses of 0.1 to 3.0 mg/kg, clonal expansion of both CD4+ and CD8+ T cells in blood was seen between baseline and week 6. On average, CD8+ T cells showed more expanded clones than CD4+ T cells after ivuxolimab. Low levels of normalized T-cell clonal expansion were also shown by some nonresponding patients.

Patients with a history of autoimmune disease or receiving systemic immunosuppression were excluded from the trial. In every dose cohort, peripheral blood was drawn for TCR sequencing at baseline, cycle 4 day 1, and cycle 7 day 1. The samples were taken from a phase I, first-in-human, multicenter, open-label dose-escalation trial of ivuxolimab. Adults with locally advanced or metastatic head and neck squamous cell, hepatocellular, melanoma or renal cell carcinoma were enrolled in the trial. Before TCR sequencing, CD4+ T cells and CD8+ T cells were sorted from peripheral blood as separate populations. CDR1 and CDR2 (MDHEN, SYDVKM) derive from the germline V gene. Taken from cysteine to phenylalanine, the CDR3 has 15 residues. Of the read, only the CDR3 DNA is kept; its 45 bases are in frame from base 1. V lost 5 bases and J lost 5 bases; the stretch between them is 16 bases long. For sequencing of the TCRbeta CDR3 region, genomic DNA was extracted from the sorted cells. The immunoSEQ Assay was used to sequence the TCRbeta CDR3 regions. The table comes from immuneACCESS by way of TCRdb, which keeps in-frame sequences with V and J called. Part of the clones is missing from these tables; in studies checked, under half for an unresolved V gene and the rest for unknown reasons. Within this sample are nearly 80,000 clones, with approximately 85% of them counted one time only. The biggest ten clones account for 25% of the sample.

The V and J genes are TRBV28 and TRBJ2-1, with the D gene not clear enough to name. The clonotype comes from an adult with an advanced solid tumor such as melanoma, head and neck, liver or kidney cancer. The sample in question was CD4+ or CD8+ T cells sorted from blood, obtained in a trial of the OX40 agonist ivuxolimab. The CDR3 reads CASSPASVTNNEQFF. In nucleotides, the sequence is TGTGCCAGCAGTCCTGCCAGCGTTACTAACAATGAGCAGTTCTTC.